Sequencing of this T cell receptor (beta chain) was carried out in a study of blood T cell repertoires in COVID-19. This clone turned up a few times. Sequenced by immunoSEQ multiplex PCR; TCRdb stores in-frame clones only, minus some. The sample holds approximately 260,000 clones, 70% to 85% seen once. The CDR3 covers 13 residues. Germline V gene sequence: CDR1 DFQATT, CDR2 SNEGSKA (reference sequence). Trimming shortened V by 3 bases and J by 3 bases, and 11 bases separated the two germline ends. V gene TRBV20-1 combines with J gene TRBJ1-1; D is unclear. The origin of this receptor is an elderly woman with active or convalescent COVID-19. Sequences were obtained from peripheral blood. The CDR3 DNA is TGCAGTGCTAGTCACGGGGAGGACACTGAAGCTTTCTTT. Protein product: CSASHGEDTEAFF.